The clone carrying this T cell receptor (beta chain) was picked up a small number of times. Its antigen is as yet unknown. Expressed TCRB transcripts were sequenced because the entire RNA isolate underwent reverse transcription. TCRdb's table, derived via immunoSEQ multiplex PCR, lists solely in-frame clones and lacks some. The sample holds roughly 300,000 clones, approximately 8.2% seen once. The sample originates from a study of beta chain features in type 1 diabetes. Overall study findings and caveats: PCR might show a preference for shorter templates, equally across patients and controls.

V gave up 5 bases and J gave up 6 bases, with 10 bases separating them. CDR1 is SGHTA and CDR2 is FQGNSA in the germline V gene. The CDR3 is 13 amino acids. The clonotype originates from a woman under 30 in good health. Sequencing input: central memory CD4+ T cells from blood. This sequence joins TRBV7-2 and TRBJ2-2; no reliable D call. The CDR3 nucleotides are TGTGCCAGCAGCACACGTAATTCCGGGGAGCTGTTTTTT. Its protein product is CASSTRNSGELFF.